The 6 T cell receptor beta chains below all came from one sample that was sequenced in a study of CD8 T cells in Susac syndrome (dated by TCRdb to 2018 to 2020). Library preparation used the immunoSEQ multiplex PCR assay. RNA was extracted using the RNeasy kit, and roughly 0.5 to 1 ug of the RNA was reverse transcribed with random hexamers. The public sequencing data were trimmed at Q25 with fastp and processed into clonotypes with MiXCR by TCRdb, which kept only in-frame beta chains. A single entry per CDR3 protein holds the most common genes and DNA from its merged rows. The sample profile shows some 140,000 distinct CDR3 sequences; roughly 94% of them were found once. The ten most abundant clones make up roughly 0.17% of the sample. The sequenced sample consisted of CD8+ T cells from PBMCs. The source is a human donor with Susac syndrome.

This chain connects TRBV30 to TRBJ1-1, with TRBD1 matching over 7 bases. The CDR3 length is 17 residues. Trimming cost V 0 bases and J 1 base; bases outside gene matches: 11. Germline V gene lookup returns CDR1 GTSNPN and CDR2 SVGIG (reference sequence). DNA of the CDR3: TGTGCCTGGAGTGTAAGGTGGAACAGGGGTTCGAACACTGAAGCTTTCTTT. This sequence encodes CAWSVRWNRGSNTEAFF.

The V gene is TRBV30, the J gene TRBJ1-1; D remains ambiguous. Germline loops: CDR1 GTSNPN, CDR2 SVGIG (reference sequence). The V gene lost 4 bases and the J gene lost 4 bases, with 13 bases spanning the gap. The CDR3 covers 13 residues. The CDR3 DNA reads TGTGCCTGGATCACTCCCAAGGGCACTGAAGCTTTCTTT. This sequence encodes CAWITPKGTEAFF.

The gene calls are TRBV5-1 and TRBJ1-1; 7 bases agree with TRBD1. V lost 4 bases to trimming and J lost 5 bases; unmatched junction nucleotides: 14. Germline V gene lookup returns CDR1 SGHRS and CDR2 YFSETQ. This CDR3 has 16 residues. The CDR3 DNA sequence: TGCGCCAGCAGCCCGTTTTACGGGCCACAGGGGACTGAAGCTTTCTTT. Encoded protein: CASSPFYGPQGTEAFF.

V usage is TRBV28 and J usage is TRBJ2-7; possible D gene TRBD1, 6 bases. The CDR3 extends over 15 amino acids. V gave up 5 bases and J gave up 1 base, with 15 bases separating them. The germline gives CDR1 MDHEN, CDR2 SYDVKM. The CDR3 DNA reads as TGTGCCAGCAGTCTCTTCAGGGGAGAATCCTACGAGCAGTACTTC. This encodes CASSLFRGESYEQYF. Complete variable domain (other parts from reference TRBV28 and TRBJ2-7): DVKVTQSSRYLVKRTGEKVFLECVQDMDHENMFWYRQDPGLGLRLIYFSYDVKMKEKGDIPEGYSVSREKKERFSLILESASTNQTSMYLCASSLFRGESYEQYFGPGTRLTVT.

This chain joins TRBV12-3 or TRBV12-4 and TRBJ1-4; TRBD1 aligns across 7 bases. The J segment lost 4 bases and the V segment lost 6 bases, leaving 8 bases of the junction unmatched. This CDR3 is built from 15 residues. The CDR3 DNA reads TGTGCCAGCAGACCTGAGGGGGCCTTTAATGAAAAACTGTTTTTT. Amino acid sequence: CASRPEGAFNEKLFF.

This chain joins TRBV5-4 and TRBJ1-1; unclear D gene. Germline V CDR1 and CDR2: SGHNT, YYREEE (reference sequence). The CDR3 totals 12 residues. Deletions cut 1 base from V and 5 bases from J, with 6 bases between. The CDR3 reads CASSLSETEAFF. CDR3 DNA: TGTGCCAGCAGCTTGTCGGAGACTGAAGCTTTCTTT.